Described below is a single T cell receptor beta chain sequence and its context. Primers for the PCR totalled 60 Vbeta and 13 Jbeta. Profiling relied on immunoSEQ multiplex PCR, and the TCRdb table lists in-frame clones only, not all of them. The sample consists of 85,000 to 130,000 clones, about 70% of them appearing once. V lost 1 base and J 7 bases, leaving 19 bases between the germline ends. The CDR3 spans 17 residues. Germline assignment: CDR1 SGHTA and CDR2 FQGNSA. This sample is part of a study of cytomegalovirus exposure and HLA in healthy donors. The chain employs TRBV7-2 and TRBJ1-4; D is possibly TRBD1 (5 bases). The sequenced sample was PBMCs. The receptor's source is a female donor in good health and CMV-seronegative. The CDR3 here is CASSLDRLAGEGEKLFF. DNA for the CDR3: TGTGCCAGCAGCTTAGACAGGCTCGCGGGGGAAGGTGAAAAACTGTTTTTT.